The clone carrying this TCR beta chain was recorded a few times. The target antigen is unknown. These data come from a study of T-cell memory formation after mild COVID-19. Study outcomes and limitations: Whereas later expanders leaned CD4+, clones contracting day 15 to 85 showed a balanced CD4/CD8 makeup. Mostly located in CM and EM were contracting CD4+ clones, with contracting CD8+ clones located in EMRA. Pre-infection memory carried some responding clones, suggesting that cross-reactive memory joined.

TCRdb redid the calling of the 5' RACE reads with MiXCR, one entry per CDR3 protein. The table includes 550,000 to 600,000 distinct CDR3 sequences, 15% to 20% detected once. CDR1 and CDR2 (germline): SEHNR, FQNEAQ (reference sequence). The CDR3 contains 17 residues. The V end was cut by 4 bases, the J end by 4 bases, with 22 bases between. The sequence was obtained from an adult woman who had mild COVID-19 (a few samples of this study predate the infection). Cell type and time point are not known. This sequence joins TRBV7-9 and TRBJ1-2, with a tentative D call TRBD1 (5 bases). The sequenced material came from PBMCs or a T cell subset sorted from them (not recorded which). The CDR3 sequence is CASSYAPGTPTSYGYTF. For the CDR3, the DNA is TGTGCCAGCAGCTACGCGCCTGGGACCCCAACCAGCTATGGCTACACCTTC.